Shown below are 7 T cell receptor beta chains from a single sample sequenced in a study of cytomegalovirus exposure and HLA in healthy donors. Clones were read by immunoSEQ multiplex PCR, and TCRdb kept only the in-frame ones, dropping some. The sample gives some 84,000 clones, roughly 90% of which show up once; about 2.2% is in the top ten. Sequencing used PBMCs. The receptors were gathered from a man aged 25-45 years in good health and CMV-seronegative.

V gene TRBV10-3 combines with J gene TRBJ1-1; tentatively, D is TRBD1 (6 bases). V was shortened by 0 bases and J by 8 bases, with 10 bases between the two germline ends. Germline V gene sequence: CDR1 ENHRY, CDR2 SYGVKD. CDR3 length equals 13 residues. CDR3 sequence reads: CAISESVGTEAFF. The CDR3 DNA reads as TGTGCCATCAGTGAGTCAGTCGGGACAGAAGCTTTCTTT.

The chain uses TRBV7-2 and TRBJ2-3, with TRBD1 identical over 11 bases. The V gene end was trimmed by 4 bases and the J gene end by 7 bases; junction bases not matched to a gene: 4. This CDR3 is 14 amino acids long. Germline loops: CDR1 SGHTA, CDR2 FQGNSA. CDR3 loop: CASSSDRGPNTQYF. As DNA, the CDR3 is TGTGCCAGCAGCTCGGACAGGGGGCCGAATACGCAGTATTTT.

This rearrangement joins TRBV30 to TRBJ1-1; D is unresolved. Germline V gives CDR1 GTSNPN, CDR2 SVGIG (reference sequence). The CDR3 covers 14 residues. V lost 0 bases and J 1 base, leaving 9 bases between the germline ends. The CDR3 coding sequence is TGTGCCTGGAGTGTAGCGGTGTCGAACACTGAAGCTTTCTTT. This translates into CAWSVAVSNTEAFF.

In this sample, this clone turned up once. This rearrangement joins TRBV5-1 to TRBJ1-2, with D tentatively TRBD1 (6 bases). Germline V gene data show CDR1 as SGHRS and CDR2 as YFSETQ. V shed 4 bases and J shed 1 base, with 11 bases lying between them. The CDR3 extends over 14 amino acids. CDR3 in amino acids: CASSPTGDNYGYTF. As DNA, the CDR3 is TGCGCCAGCAGCCCGACAGGAGATAACTATGGCTACACCTTC.

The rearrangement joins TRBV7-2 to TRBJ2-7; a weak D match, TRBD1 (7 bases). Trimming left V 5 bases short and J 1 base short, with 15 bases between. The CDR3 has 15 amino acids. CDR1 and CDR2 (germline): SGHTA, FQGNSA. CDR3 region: CASSPSTGRSYEQYF. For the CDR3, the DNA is TGTGCCAGCAGCCCCTCGACAGGGAGGTCCTACGAGCAGTACTTC.

In DNA form, the CDR3 reads TGTGCCAGCAGAGCGCCGGGACAGAGAGTAGCTTTCTTT. This sequence encodes CASRAPGQRVAFF. V usage is TRBV28 and J usage is TRBJ1-1, with 7 nucleotides matching TRBD1. Per germline, CDR1 MDHEN and CDR2 SYDVKM. The CDR3 runs 13 residues. Trimming removed 6 bases from V and 10 bases from J; junction bases left unmatched: 11.

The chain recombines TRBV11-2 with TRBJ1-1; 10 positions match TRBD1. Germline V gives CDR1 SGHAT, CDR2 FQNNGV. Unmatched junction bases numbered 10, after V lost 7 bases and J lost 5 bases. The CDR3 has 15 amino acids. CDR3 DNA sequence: TGTGCCAGCAAAACGACAGGGGGCGGGGGAACTGAAGCTTTCTTT. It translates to CASKTTGGGGTEAFF.